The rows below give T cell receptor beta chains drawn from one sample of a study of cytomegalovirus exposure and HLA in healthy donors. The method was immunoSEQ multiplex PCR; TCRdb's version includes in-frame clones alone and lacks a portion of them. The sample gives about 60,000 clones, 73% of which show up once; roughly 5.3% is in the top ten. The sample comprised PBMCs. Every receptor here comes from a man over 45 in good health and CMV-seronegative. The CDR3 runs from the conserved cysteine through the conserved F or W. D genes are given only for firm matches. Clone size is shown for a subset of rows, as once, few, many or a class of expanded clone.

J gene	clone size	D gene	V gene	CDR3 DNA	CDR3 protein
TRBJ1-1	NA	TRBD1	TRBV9	TGTGCCAGCAGCGGACAGGGTAACACTGAAGCTTTCTTT	CASSGQGNTEAFF
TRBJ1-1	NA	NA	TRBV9	TGTGCCAGCAGCGTAGCTGGAGGCGCGAACACTGAAGCTTTCTTT	CASSVAGGANTEAFF
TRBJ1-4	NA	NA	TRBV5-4	TGTGCCAGCAGCTGGACCCTTGGGGGCGGAGATGAAAAACTGTTTTTT	CASSWTLGGGDEKLFF
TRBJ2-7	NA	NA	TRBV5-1	TGCGCCAGCAGCTTGGAAGACAGATACTACGAGCAGTACTTC	CASSLEDRYYEQYF
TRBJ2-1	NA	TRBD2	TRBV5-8	TGTGCCAGCAGCTTGATCGGGGGGTTTGAGCAGTTCTTC	CASSLIGGFEQFF
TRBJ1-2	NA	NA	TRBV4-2	TGTGCCAGCAGCCAAGGGGAGTCGGCGACCGGCTACACCTTC	CASSQGESATGYTF
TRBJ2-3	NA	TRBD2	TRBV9	TGTGCCAGCAGCGTAGGGGGCGGGGGGGGCGCAGATACGCAGTATTTT	CASSVGGGGGADTQYF
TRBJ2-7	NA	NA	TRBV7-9	TGTTCCAGCAGCTTTCAGGATGGTGAGCAGTACTTC	CSSSFQDGEQYF
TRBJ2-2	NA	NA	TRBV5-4	TGTGCCAGCAGCCCCCTCGGGACTCTTACCGGGGAGCTGTTTTTT	CASSPLGTLTGELFF
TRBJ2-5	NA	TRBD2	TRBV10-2	TGCGCCAGCAGTGCCCCCCGGGGGGGCGCGGAGACCCAGTACTTC	CASSAPRGGAETQYF
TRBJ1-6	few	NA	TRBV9	TGTGCCAGCAGCGTAGGGAGGAATTCACCCCTCCACTTT	CASSVGRNSPLHF
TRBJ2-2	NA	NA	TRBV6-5	TGTGCCAGCAGTTACGGGCGGGCCGGGGAGCTGTTTTTT	CASSYGRAGELFF
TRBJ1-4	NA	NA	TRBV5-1	TGCGCCAGCAGCCCCGGACAGTATAATGAAAAACTGTTTTTT	CASSPGQYNEKLFF
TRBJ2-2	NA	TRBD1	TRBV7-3	TGTGCCAGCAGGGTCGACAGGGTCACCGGGGAGCTGTTTTTT	CASRVDRVTGELFF
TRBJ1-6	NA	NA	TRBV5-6	TGTGCCAGCAGCTTGTTCAGGGGCGCGAGAAATTCACCCCTCCACTTT	CASSLFRGARNSPLHF
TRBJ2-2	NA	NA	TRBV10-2	TGCGCCAGCTCGTGGGAGGCCACCGGGGAGCTGTTTTTT	CASSWEATGELFF
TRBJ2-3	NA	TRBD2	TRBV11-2	TGTGCCAGCAGCCTAGCGGGGGGGCGAGATACGCAGTATTTT	CASSLAGGRDTQYF
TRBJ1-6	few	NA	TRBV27	TGTGCCAGCAGTTCAATAGACTATAATTCACCCCTCCACTTT	CASSSIDYNSPLHF
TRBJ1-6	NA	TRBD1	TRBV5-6	TGTGCCAGCAGCCCCCCGGACAGGGATTCACCCCTCCACTTT	CASSPPDRDSPLHF
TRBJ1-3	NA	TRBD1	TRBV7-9	TGTGCCAGCAGCGGGGACAGTCGAAACACCATATATTTT	CASSGDSRNTIYF
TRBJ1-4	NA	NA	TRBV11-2	TGTGCCAGCAGCTTAGAGCAACCGACATTAAGATATGCAACTAATGAAAAACTGTTTTTT	CASSLEQPTLRYATNEKLFF
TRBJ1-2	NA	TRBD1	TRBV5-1	TGCGCCAGCAGCTGGGACAGGGAACATGGCTACACCTTC	CASSWDREHGYTF
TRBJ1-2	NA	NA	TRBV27	TGTGCCAGCAGAAAACAGGGAGAAAACTATGGCTACACCTTC	CASRKQGENYGYTF
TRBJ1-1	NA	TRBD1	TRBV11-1	TGTGCCAGCAGGGGGACAGGGGGTAACACTGAAGCTTTCTTT	CASRGTGGNTEAFF
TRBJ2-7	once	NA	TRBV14	TGTGCCAGCAGCCAAGATGTCGGGGATTACGAGCAGTACTTC	CASSQDVGDYEQYF
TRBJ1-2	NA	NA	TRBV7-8	TGTGCCAGCAGCTTAGCGTCGACAGCAGAGTTTCATAACTATGGCTACACCTTC	CASSLASTAEFHNYGYTF
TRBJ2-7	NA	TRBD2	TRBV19	TGTGCCAGTAAACCGTGGGGGGGGGCCTACGAGCAGTACTTC	CASKPWGGAYEQYF
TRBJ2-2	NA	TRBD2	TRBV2	TGTGCCAGCAGTGAAGGGGGCGGGGGGACCTTCGGCGGGGAGCTGTCTTTT	CASSEGGGGTFGGELSF
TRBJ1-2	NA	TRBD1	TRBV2	TGTGCCAGCAGTAACAGGGGGCTGAACTATGGCTACACCTTC	CASSNRGLNYGYTF
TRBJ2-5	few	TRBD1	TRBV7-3	TGTGCCAGCAGCTTAACAGGGACAGGGGGCGGGGAGACCCAGTACTTC	CASSLTGTGGGETQYF
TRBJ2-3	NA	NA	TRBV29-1	TGCAGCGTTGATGGGCCAGATACGCAGTATTTT	CSVDGPDTQYF
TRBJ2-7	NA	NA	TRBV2	TGTGCCAGCAGTCCAGTCTCCTACGAGCAGTACTTC	CASSPVSYEQYF
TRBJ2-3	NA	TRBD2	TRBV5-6	TGTGCCAGCAGCCCACCTGCGGGGGTGGACACAGATACGCAGTATTTT	CASSPPAGVDTDTQYF
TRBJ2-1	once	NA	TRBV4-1	TGCGCCAGCAGCCAAGGGGGCCGGGGACATAAGTCGGAGCAGTTCTTC	CASSQGGRGHKSEQFF
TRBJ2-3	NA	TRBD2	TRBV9	TGTGCCAGCAGCACTAGCGCAGATACGCAGTATTTT	CASSTSADTQYF
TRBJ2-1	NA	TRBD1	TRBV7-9	TGTGCCAGCAGCTTAGGGGACAGATACAATGAGCAGTTCTTC	CASSLGDRYNEQFF
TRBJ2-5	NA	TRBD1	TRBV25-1	TGTGCCAGCAGCTACAGGGGTTCACAGACCCAGTACTTC	CASSYRGSQTQYF
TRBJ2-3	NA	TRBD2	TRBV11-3	TGTGCCAGCACTCTGGGGCGGGGGGGCTTAGATACGCAGTATTTT	CASTLGRGGLDTQYF
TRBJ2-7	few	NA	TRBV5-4	TGTGCCAGCAGCTTGACGGGGACATTCCTCGGGCAGTACTTC	CASSLTGTFLGQYF
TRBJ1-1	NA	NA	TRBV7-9	TGTGCCAGCAGCCCTCCGGGACAATGGGCTGAAGCTTTCTTT	CASSPPGQWAEAFF
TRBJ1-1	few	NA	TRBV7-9	TGTGCCAGCAGCATGACAGGAGTTCGTAGCACTGAAGCTTTCTTT	CASSMTGVRSTEAFF
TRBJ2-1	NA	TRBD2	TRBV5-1	TGCGCCAGCAGCTTGGCCGGGACTAGCGGGGAAGATGAGCAGTTCTTC	CASSLAGTSGEDEQFF